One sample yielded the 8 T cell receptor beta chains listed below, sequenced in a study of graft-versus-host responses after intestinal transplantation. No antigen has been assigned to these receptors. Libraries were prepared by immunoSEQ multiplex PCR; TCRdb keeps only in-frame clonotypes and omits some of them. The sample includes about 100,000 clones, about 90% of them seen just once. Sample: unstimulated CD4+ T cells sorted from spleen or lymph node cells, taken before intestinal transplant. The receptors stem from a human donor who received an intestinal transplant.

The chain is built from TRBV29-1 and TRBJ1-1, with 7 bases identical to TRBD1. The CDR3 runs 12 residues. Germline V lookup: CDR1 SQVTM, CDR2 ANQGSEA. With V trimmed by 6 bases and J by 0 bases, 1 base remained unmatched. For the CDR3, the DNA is TGCAGCGTGGGACAGATGAACACTGAAGCTTTCTTT. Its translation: CSVGQMNTEAFF. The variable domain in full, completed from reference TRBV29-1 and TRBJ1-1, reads SAVISQKPSRDICQRGTSLTIQCQVDSQVTMMFWYRQQPGQSLTLIATANQGSEATYESGFVIDKFPISRPNLTFSTLTVSNMSPEDSSIYLCSVGQMNTEAFFGQGTRLTVV.

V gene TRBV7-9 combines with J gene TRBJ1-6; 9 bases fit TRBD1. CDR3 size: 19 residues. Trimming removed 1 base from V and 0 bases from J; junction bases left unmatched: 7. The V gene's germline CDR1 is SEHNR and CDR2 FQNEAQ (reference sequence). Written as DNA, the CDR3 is TGTGCCAGCAGCTTAGGTCCGGGACAGGGCGGCTCCTATAATTCACCCCTCCACTTT. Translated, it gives CASSLGPGQGGSYNSPLHF.

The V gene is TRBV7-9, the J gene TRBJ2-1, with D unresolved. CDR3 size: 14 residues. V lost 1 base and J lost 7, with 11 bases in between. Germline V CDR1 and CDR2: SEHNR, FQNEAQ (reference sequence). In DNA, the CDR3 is TGTGCCAGCAGCTTAGGGGGAATGGGGAATGAGCAGTTCTTC. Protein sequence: CASSLGGMGNEQFF.

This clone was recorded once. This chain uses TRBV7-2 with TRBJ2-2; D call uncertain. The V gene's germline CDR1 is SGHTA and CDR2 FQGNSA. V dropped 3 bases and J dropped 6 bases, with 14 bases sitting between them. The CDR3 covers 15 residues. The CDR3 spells CASSFQSPAPGELFF. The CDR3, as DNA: TGTGCCAGCAGCTTCCAGAGTCCCGCCCCCGGGGAGCTGTTTTTT.

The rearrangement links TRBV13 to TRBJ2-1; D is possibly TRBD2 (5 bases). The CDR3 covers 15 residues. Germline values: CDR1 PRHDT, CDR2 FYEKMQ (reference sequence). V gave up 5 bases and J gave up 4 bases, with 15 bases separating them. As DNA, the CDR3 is TGTGCCAGCAGCCCGCGAGGAGCGGCGTACAATGAGCAGTTCTTC. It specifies CASSPRGAAYNEQFF.

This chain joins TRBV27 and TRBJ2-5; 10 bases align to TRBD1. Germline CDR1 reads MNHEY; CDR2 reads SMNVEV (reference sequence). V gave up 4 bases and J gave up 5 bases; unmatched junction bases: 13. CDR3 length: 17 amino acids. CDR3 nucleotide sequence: TGTGCCAGCAGTTCAATCCCCGTGACAGGGGGCAGGGAGACCCAGTACTTC. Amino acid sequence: CASSSIPVTGGRETQYF.

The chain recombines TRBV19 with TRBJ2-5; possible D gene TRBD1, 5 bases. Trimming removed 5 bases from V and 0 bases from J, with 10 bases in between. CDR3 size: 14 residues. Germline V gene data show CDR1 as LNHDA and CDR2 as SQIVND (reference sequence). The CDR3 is CASSSYRNQETQYF. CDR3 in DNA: TGTGCCAGTAGTTCGTACAGGAACCAAGAGACCCAGTACTTC. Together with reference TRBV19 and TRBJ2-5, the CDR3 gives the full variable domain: DGGITQSPKYLFRKEGQNVTLSCEQNLNHDAMYWYRQDPGQGLRLIYYSQIVNDFQKGDIAEGYSVSREKKESFPLTVTSAQKNPTAFYLCASSSYRNQETQYFGPGTRLLVL.

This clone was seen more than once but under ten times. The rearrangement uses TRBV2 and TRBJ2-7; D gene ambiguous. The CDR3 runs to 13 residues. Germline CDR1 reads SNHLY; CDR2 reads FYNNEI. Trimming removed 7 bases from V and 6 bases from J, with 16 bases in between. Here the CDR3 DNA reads TGTGCCAGCAAGGTCGCGACCCCCGGCGAGCAGTACTTC. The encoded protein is CASKVATPGEQYF.